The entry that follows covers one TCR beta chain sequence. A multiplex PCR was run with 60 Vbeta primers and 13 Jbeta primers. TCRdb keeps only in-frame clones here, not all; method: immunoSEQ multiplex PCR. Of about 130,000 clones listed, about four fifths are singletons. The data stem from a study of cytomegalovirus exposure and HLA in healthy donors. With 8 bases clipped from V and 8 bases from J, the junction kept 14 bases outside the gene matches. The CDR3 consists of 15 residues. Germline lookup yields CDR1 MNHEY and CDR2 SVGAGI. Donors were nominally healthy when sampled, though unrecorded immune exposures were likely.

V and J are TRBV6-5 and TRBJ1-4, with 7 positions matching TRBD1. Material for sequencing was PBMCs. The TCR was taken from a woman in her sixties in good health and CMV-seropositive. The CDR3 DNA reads TGTGCCAGCCGCCGGTCGGGACAGCAGGGAGAAAAACTGTTTTTT. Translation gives CASRRSGQQGEKLFF.